This T cell receptor beta chain appears in the sequencing data of a study of cytomegalovirus exposure and HLA in healthy donors. This clone was detected only once. Its antigen is not known. 60 Vbeta and 13 Jbeta primers were used in PCR. TCRdb's table, derived via immunoSEQ multiplex PCR, lists solely in-frame clones and lacks some. The data hold 150,000 to 200,000 clones, with approximately 80% observed a single time. Study conclusions and caveats: The listing of 160 or so TCR beta chains classed them as cytomegalovirus-associated. Analysis performed later found about 18,000 TCR beta sequences associated with HLA alleles at 0.05 false discovery rate. One variant, a missense change in DCLRE1C, was linked in a later analysis to TCR beta V- and J-gene trimming.

Sequencing was carried out using PBMCs. The sequence came from a man aged 30-40 years in good health and CMV-seronegative.

DNA of the CDR3: TGTGCCAGCAGCTCACGCCGGACAGGAAACACTGAAGCTTTCTTT. It specifies CASSSRRTGNTEAFF. V usage is TRBV7-3 and J usage is TRBJ1-1, with 7 nucleotides matching TRBD1. V was pared by 4 bases and J by 2 bases, with 7 bases of the junction left unmatched. The CDR3 is 15 residues long. Germline loops: CDR1 SGHTA, CDR2 FQGTGA.